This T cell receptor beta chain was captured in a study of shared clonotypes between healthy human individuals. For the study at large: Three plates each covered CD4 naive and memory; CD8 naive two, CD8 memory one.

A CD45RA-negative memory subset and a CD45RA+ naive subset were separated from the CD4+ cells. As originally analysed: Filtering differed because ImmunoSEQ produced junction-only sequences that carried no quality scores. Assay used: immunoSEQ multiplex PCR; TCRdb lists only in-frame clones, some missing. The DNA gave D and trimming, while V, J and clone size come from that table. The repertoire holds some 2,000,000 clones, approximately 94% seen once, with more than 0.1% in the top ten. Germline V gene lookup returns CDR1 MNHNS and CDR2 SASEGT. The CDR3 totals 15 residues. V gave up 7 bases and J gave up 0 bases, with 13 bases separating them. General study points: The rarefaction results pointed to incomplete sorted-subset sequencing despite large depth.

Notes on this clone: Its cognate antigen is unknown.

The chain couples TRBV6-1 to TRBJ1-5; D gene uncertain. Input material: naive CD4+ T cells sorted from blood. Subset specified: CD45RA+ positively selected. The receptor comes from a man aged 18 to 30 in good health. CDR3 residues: CASTQGRDSNQPQHF. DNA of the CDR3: TGTGCCAGCACCCAAGGGAGAGATAGCAATCAGCCCCAGCATTTT.